Below are 17 T cell receptor beta chains sequenced from a single sample in a study of shared clonotypes between healthy human individuals. Profiled with immunoSEQ multiplex PCR; TCRdb holds only in-frame clones, not every one. The data contain approximately 2.5 million clones, more than 80% of them singletons. The sample taken for sequencing was naive CD4+ T cells sorted from blood. Subset described: CD45RA+ positively selected. Every receptor here comes from a man aged 18 to 35 in good health.

The chain has TRBV5-1 and TRBJ2-7, with 9 bases matching TRBD2. CDR3 size: 13 residues. The V gene end was trimmed by 6 bases and the J gene end by 4 bases; junction bases not matched to a gene: 5. Germline-derived CDR1 and CDR2 are SGHRS and YFSETQ. The chain's CDR3 is CASTLSGGYEQYF. Written as DNA, the CDR3 is TGCGCCAGCACCCTTAGCGGGGGATACGAGCAGTACTTC. Full variable domain (rest looked up from reference TRBV5-1 and TRBJ2-7): KAGVTQTPRYLIKTRGQQVTLSCSPISGHRSVSWYQQTPGQGLQFLFEYFSETQRNKGNFPGRFSGRQFSNSRSEMNVSTLELGDSALYLCASTLSGGYEQYFGPGTRLTVT.

This clone showed up just a few times. The rearrangement links TRBV20-1 to TRBJ1-1; D unresolved. The CDR3 is 11 amino acids. Germline V gene sequence: CDR1 DFQATT, CDR2 SNEGSKA (reference sequence). V gave up 7 bases and J gave up 4 bases, with 10 bases separating them. The DNA of the CDR3 is TGCAGTGATGGGAGGGTCACTGAAGCTTTCTTT. Its translation is CSDGRVTEAFF.

This clone was seen once. The chain links TRBV7-9 to TRBJ2-3; D is unclear. In germline, CDR1 is SEHNR, CDR2 FQNEAQ (reference sequence). Trimming took 2 bases from V and 4 from J, leaving 16 bases between them. The CDR3 runs 16 residues. The CDR3 protein is CASSLREAIRPDTQYF. The DNA for the CDR3 is TGTGCCAGCAGCTTAAGGGAAGCGATCAGACCAGATACGCAGTATTTT.

The J gene is TRBJ2-7, the V gene TRBV30; 7 bases align to TRBD1. CDR3 length equals 11 residues. Trimming removed 0 bases from V and 10 bases from J; junction bases left unmatched: 3. Germline V gene sequence: CDR1 GTSNPN, CDR2 SVGIG (reference sequence). CDR3 sequence (DNA): TGTGCCTGGAGTGTCGACAGGGTACAGTACTTC. Translating gives CAWSVDRVQYF.

The chain uses TRBV7-9 and TRBJ1-1; TRBD1 matches 7 bases. J was trimmed by 10 bases and V by 5 bases; bases with no gene match: 16. Germline values: CDR1 SEHNR, CDR2 FQNEAQ (reference sequence). This CDR3 spans 15 amino acids. The CDR3 is CASSHRRDSQGRAFF. CDR3 coding DNA: TGTGCCAGCAGCCACAGGAGGGACAGTCAAGGTAGAGCTTTCTTT.

A word on this clone: The sample has other DNA sequences that encode this CDR3 too. This chain joins TRBV19 and TRBJ2-2, with a weak D call TRBD1 (6 bases). The CDR3 runs to 14 residues. The V end was cut by 6 bases, the J end by 2 bases, with 10 bases between. The germline CDR1 and CDR2 sequences are LNHDA and SQIVND (reference sequence). The CDR3 here is CASRRTANTGELFF. The CDR3 DNA is TGTGCCAGTAGACGGACAGCAAACACCGGGGAGCTGTTTTTT. Together with reference TRBV19 and TRBJ2-2, the CDR3 gives the full variable domain: DGGITQSPKYLFRKEGQNVTLSCEQNLNHDAMYWYRQDPGQGLRLIYYSQIVNDFQKGDIAEGYSVSREKKESFPLTVTSAQKNPTAFYLCASRRTANTGELFFGEGSRLTVL.

The genes are TRBV27 and TRBJ2-5; TRBD1 agrees at 8 bases. The CDR3 spans 16 residues. The trim removed 4 bases at V and 4 bases at J, leaving 11 bases unmatched. Germline V gene lookup returns CDR1 MNHEY and CDR2 SMNVEV (reference sequence). CDR3 protein: CASSSLRGRLGETQYF. DNA for the CDR3: TGTGCCAGCAGTTCCCTCAGGGGGCGGTTGGGAGAGACCCAGTACTTC.

Points on this clone: In the same sample, other DNA sequences code for this CDR3. The V call is TRBV18, the J call TRBJ2-6; D remains unclear. Trimming cost V 6 bases and J 0 bases, with 6 bases left between them. This CDR3 is built from 14 residues. Germline V gene data show CDR1 as KGHSH and CDR2 as LQKENI. The chain's CDR3 is CASSPGSGANVLTF. CDR3 DNA sequence: TGTGCCAGCTCGCCGGGCTCTGGGGCCAACGTCCTGACTTTC.

J is TRBJ1-2 and V is TRBV5-1, with 7 bases lining up with TRBD1. The CDR3 runs 16 residues. Trimming at V came to 4 bases and at J to 0 bases, leaving 9 bases not matched to a gene. Germline V gives CDR1 SGHRS, CDR2 YFSETQ. The CDR3 reads CASSGTGTAANYGYTF. As DNA, the CDR3 is TGCGCCAGCAGCGGTACCGGGACAGCAGCTAACTATGGCTACACCTTC.

This clone appeared once. CDR3 protein: CASSIPSAYSNQPQHF. The CDR3 DNA follows: TGTGCCAGTAGTATCCCATCGGCTTATAGCAATCAGCCCCAGCATTTT. This chain connects TRBV19 to TRBJ1-5, with D unclear. This CDR3 region has 16 residues. The V end was cut by 3 bases, the J end by 0 bases, with 12 bases between. Germline assignment: CDR1 LNHDA and CDR2 SQIVND (reference sequence).

This sequence joins TRBV18 and TRBJ2-7, with 9 nucleotides matching TRBD1. After removal of 6 bases from V and 7 bases from J, the junction contained 10 bases not matched to a gene. CDR3 size: 14 residues. Germline V gene sequence: CDR1 KGHSH, CDR2 LQKENI. The CDR3 reads CASSEGQGAREQYF. The CDR3 bases are TGTGCCAGCTCCGAGGGACAGGGTGCTAGGGAGCAGTACTTC.

V gene TRBV7-9 combines with J gene TRBJ1-5; D uncertain. The V end was cut by 5 bases, the J end by 4 bases, with 12 bases between. The CDR3 contains 14 residues. Germline CDR1 is SEHNR and CDR2 is FQNEAQ (reference sequence). The CDR3 loop reads CASSPRDGNQPQHF. CDR3 sequence (DNA): TGTGCCAGCAGCCCACGAGACGGTAATCAGCCCCAGCATTTT.

The chain couples TRBV30 to TRBJ2-6, with 10 bases identical to TRBD1. This CDR3 region has 18 residues. CDR1 is GTSNPN and CDR2 is SVGIG in the germline V gene (reference sequence). J lost 1 base, V lost 0 bases, and 6 bases had no gene match. The CDR3 region has the DNA TGTGCCTGGAGTGTCGGGACAGGGGTTCGGTCTGGGGCCAACGTCCTGACTTTC. Translating it yields CAWSVGTGVRSGANVLTF.

The chain combines TRBV5-1 with TRBJ2-5, with 13 bases identical to TRBD2. Germline V lookup: CDR1 SGHRS, CDR2 YFSETQ. CDR3 length: 16 residues. After removal of 1 base from V and 5 bases from J, the junction contained 5 bases not matched to a gene. CDR3: CASSLYTSGRVETQYF. The CDR3 DNA reads as TGCGCCAGCAGCTTGTATACTAGCGGGAGGGTTGAGACCCAGTACTTC.

The V call is TRBV6-6, the J call TRBJ1-4, with TRBD1 identical over 8 bases. With 6 bases clipped from V and 8 bases from J, the junction kept 11 bases outside the gene matches. The germline V gene encodes CDR1 MNHNY and CDR2 SVGAGI (reference sequence). The length of the CDR3 is 15 residues. CDR3 nucleotides: TGTGCCAGCAGCACATACGGCGACAGGGGAGAAAAACTGTTTTTT. Its translation: CASSTYGDRGEKLFF.

The table lists this clone with a count of one. This chain connects TRBV4-3 to TRBJ2-7, with D tentatively TRBD1 (6 bases). There are 15 residues in the CDR3. From germline, CDR1 is LGHNA and CDR2 YSLEER. The V end was cut by 0 bases, the J end by 2 bases, with 11 bases between. CDR3: CASSQDSGTTYEQYF. CDR3 in DNA: TGCGCCAGCAGCCAAGACTCCGGGACAACCTACGAGCAGTACTTC.

This CDR3 reads CASSPTHGQGGNSPLHF. Here the CDR3 DNA reads TGTGCCAGCAGTCCTACCCACGGACAGGGAGGTAATTCACCCCTCCACTTT. The chain recombines TRBV27 with TRBJ1-6; 8 bases fit TRBD1. This CDR3 contains 17 residues. V shed 5 bases, J shed 6 bases, and the junction held 12 bases outside the gene matches. Per the germline V gene, CDR1 is MNHEY and CDR2 is SMNVEV (reference sequence).